A single sample gave rise to the 18 T cell receptor beta chains below, sequenced in a study of blood T cells in healthy people across ages. A sample-barcoded 5' primer and a J-beta primer mix were used in a second PCR of about 7 to 11 cycles. TCRdb redid the calling of the 5' RACE reads with MiXCR, one entry per CDR3 protein. The data hold around 1.5 million distinct CDR3 sequences, with approximately 60% observed a single time. The sample consisted of blood. The origin of the receptors is a man between 18 and 35 years old in good health.

This clonotype turned up a few times. This sequence joins TRBV7-8 and TRBJ2-7; 10 bases line up with TRBD2. Germline V gene sequence: CDR1 SGHVS, CDR2 FQNEAQ. The CDR3 length is 14 residues. The V gene end was trimmed by 1 base and the J gene end by 5 bases; junction bases not matched to a gene: 2. The CDR3 loop is CASSLEAGGDEQYF. The CDR3 DNA reads as TGTGCCAGCAGCTTAGAAGCGGGGGGGGACGAGCAGTACTTC.

This clonotype was picked up one time. The CDR3 region is CASSLSGVVGSTEAFF. The CDR3 coding sequence is TGTGCCAGCAGTTTATCTGGGGTTGTGGGGAGCACTGAAGCTTTCTTT. V and J are TRBV27 and TRBJ1-1; D uncertain. This CDR3 is built from 16 residues. The germline CDR1 and CDR2 sequences are MNHEY and SMNVEV (reference sequence). With 0 bases removed from V and 4 bases from J, the gap between germline ends came to 15 bases.

The CDR3 DNA reads TGTGCCAGCAATCCAACTAGCAGGGAGACCCAGTACTTC. Protein sequence: CASNPTSRETQYF. This chain uses TRBV2 with TRBJ2-5; weak D call: TRBD2 (6 bases). CDR1 is SNHLY and CDR2 is FYNNEI in the germline V gene. This CDR3 is built from 13 residues. Trimming cost V 7 bases and J 5 bases, with 14 bases left between them.

The chain recombines TRBV28 with TRBJ1-2; unclear D gene. CDR1 is MDHEN and CDR2 is SYDVKM in the germline V gene. The V gene lost 3 bases and the J gene lost 4 bases, with 12 bases spanning the gap. The CDR3 contains 14 residues. The DNA for the CDR3 is TGTGCCAGCAGTTTGGGCCGCTGGGCCTATGGCTACACCTTC. Its protein product is CASSLGRWAYGYTF.

This clonotype was observed a few times. The chain has TRBV4-2 and TRBJ2-3; D is possibly TRBD1 or TRBD2 (5 bases each). V was pared by 3 bases and J by 4 bases, with 14 bases between. The V gene's germline CDR1 is LGHNA and CDR2 YNFKEQ. This CDR3 spans 15 amino acids. For the CDR3, the DNA is TGTGCCAGCAGCCAGAGAGGGGAGAGCGCAGATACGCAGTATTTT. This codes for CASSQRGESADTQYF.

This chain connects TRBV20-1 to TRBJ2-3, with 10 bases identical to TRBD2. CDR1 and CDR2 (germline): DFQATT, SNEGSKA (reference sequence). The CDR3 runs 14 residues. V gave up 2 bases and J gave up 7 bases; unmatched junction bases: 6. The CDR3 spells CSARKLAGAYTQYF. Here the CDR3 DNA reads TGCAGTGCTAGAAAGCTAGCGGGGGCATATACGCAGTATTTT.

The J gene is TRBJ2-1, the V gene TRBV7-9, with 8 positions matching TRBD2. The V gene's germline CDR1 is SEHNR and CDR2 FQNEAQ (reference sequence). The V gene end was trimmed by 1 base and the J gene end by 2 bases; junction bases not matched to a gene: 7. The CDR3 is 17 residues long. The CDR3 is CASSLVGSGETYNEQFF. In DNA, the CDR3 is TGTGCCAGCAGCTTAGTCGGTAGCGGGGAGACCTACAATGAGCAGTTCTTC.

This clonotype has just a few counts. V is TRBV12-3 or TRBV12-4 and J is TRBJ2-4; D is ambiguous. The J call is doubtful: the DNA matches TRBJ2-5 better. The CDR3 spans 13 residues. The CDR3 loop reads CASSFGSDETQYF. CDR3 DNA sequence: TGTGCCAGCAGTTTTGGGTCAGACGAGACCCAGTACTTC.

The chain joins TRBV12-5 to TRBJ2-1; TRBD1 might be the D (6 bases). The germline CDR1 and CDR2 sequences are LGHNT and FRNRAP. The CDR3 is 15 residues long. V was trimmed by 6 bases and J by 6 bases, leaving 18 bases between them. The CDR3 sequence: CASGFGTLTSNEQFF. CDR3 coding DNA: TGTGCTAGTGGATTCGGGACACTAACCTCCAATGAGCAGTTCTTC.

This clonotype was observed a single time. The chain recombines TRBV7-2 with TRBJ2-3; 12 bases align to TRBD2. The germline V gene has CDR1 SGHTA and CDR2 FQGNSA. The CDR3 extends over 20 amino acids. J was trimmed by 2 bases and V by 5 bases; bases with no gene match: 17. CDR3 DNA: TGTGCCAGCAGCGACCCACTAGCGGGGGGCGCCGGGACCTTCACAGATACGCAGTATTTT. Translated, it gives CASSDPLAGGAGTFTDTQYF.

This clonotype appeared a few times. CDR3 region: CASRQSRGTQYF. As DNA, the CDR3 is TGTGCCAGCAGGCAAAGCAGGGGGACCCAGTACTTC. The rearrangement uses TRBV12-3 or TRBV12-4 and TRBJ2-5; possibly TRBD1 for D (6 bases). The CDR3 loop spans 12 amino acids. V was shortened by 6 bases and J by 7 bases, with 12 bases between the two germline ends.

The V and J genes are TRBV6-5 and TRBJ1-4; D unclear. The germline V gene encodes CDR1 MNHEY and CDR2 SVGAGI. V was clipped by 2 bases and J by 8 bases, with 9 bases between them. This CDR3 spans 13 amino acids. The CDR3 loop reads CASSYGGREKLFF. The DNA for the CDR3 is TGTGCCAGCAGTTACGGAGGGAGGGAAAAACTGTTTTTT.

With respect to this clonotype: Relative to the germline gene, one junction end is altered; a read error may explain this. This chain connects TRBV7-2 to TRBJ2-4, with 8 positions matching TRBD1. In germline, CDR1 is SGHTA, CDR2 FQGNSA. The CDR3 runs 15 residues. The CDR3 is CASSLHRGNKSIQYF. Here the CDR3 DNA reads TGTGCCAGCAGCTTACACAGGGGGAACAAAAGCATTCAGTACTTC.

The chain is built from TRBV24-1 and TRBJ2-3; 9 nucleotides align to TRBD2. The length of the CDR3 is 14 residues. Germline V gene sequence: CDR1 KGHDR, CDR2 SFDVKD. V trimming: 9 bases; J trimming: 0 bases; junction bases outside the gene matches: 3. This CDR3 is CATETSGSTDTQYF. For the CDR3, the DNA is TGTGCCACCGAGACTAGCGGCAGCACAGATACGCAGTATTTT.

The rearrangement joins TRBV20-1 to TRBJ2-1; 9 positions agree with TRBD2. This CDR3 is 14 amino acids long. Germline V gene data show CDR1 as DFQATT and CDR2 as SNEGSKA (reference sequence). V was pared by 6 bases and J by 8 bases, with 11 bases of the junction left unmatched. The CDR3 is CSAWRGGGVDEQFF. The CDR3 coding sequence is TGCAGTGCCTGGCGGGGGGGCGGGGTAGATGAGCAGTTCTTC.

The chain carries TRBV25-1 and TRBJ2-1, with 9 positions matching TRBD1. Germline values: CDR1 MGHDK, CDR2 SYGVNS. Germline trimming cut 6 bases from V and 6 bases from J; bases unmatched to any gene: 9. CDR3 size: 15 residues. The CDR3: CASSTSGTGFNEQFF. DNA for the CDR3: TGTGCCAGCAGCACGTCAGGGACAGGGTTCAATGAGCAGTTCTTC.

A few counts support this clonotype. This chain joins TRBV6-1 and TRBJ1-2; 7 nucleotides line up with TRBD1. Germline CDR1 reads MNHNS; CDR2 reads SASEGT. This CDR3 is 14 amino acids long. The J segment lost 4 bases and the V segment lost 10 bases, leaving 12 bases of the junction unmatched. The CDR3, as DNA: TGTGCCATTCCGGACAGGCTTAAATCCTATGGCTACACCTTC. Its translation: CAIPDRLKSYGYTF.

The rearrangement uses TRBV4-1 and TRBJ1-2; no reliable D call. The CDR3 spans 15 residues. V was cut by 0 bases and J by 2 bases, with 10 bases left in between. Germline V gene lookup returns CDR1 MGHRA and CDR2 YSYEKL. The CDR3 bases are TGCGCCAGCAGCCAAGATATGACCGGGAACTATGGCTACACCTTC. Its translation: CASSQDMTGNYGYTF.